The rows below give T cell receptor beta chains drawn from one sample of a study of blood T cell repertoires in COVID-19. Libraries were prepared by immunoSEQ multiplex PCR; TCRdb keeps only in-frame clonotypes and omits some of them. The sample lists roughly 100,000 clones, about 85% occurring once. Sample: peripheral blood. The source of these receptors is a man between 50 and 59 years old with active COVID-19. Each CDR3 is given with its conserved first and last residue. A D gene is named only where the DNA matches it firmly.

V	D	J	DNA	CDR3
TRBV5-6	-	TRBJ2-7	TGTGCCAGCAGCTTAGGTGGCAGGGAATACGAGCAGTACTTC	CASSLGGREYEQYF
TRBV6-4	-	TRBJ1-5	TGTGCCAGCAGTGACGGAGCTAATCAGCCCCAGCATTTT	CASSDGANQPQHF
TRBV5-1	TRBD1	TRBJ1-1	TGCGCCAGCAGCCCGCGGACAGGGAGCACTGAAGCTTTCTTT	CASSPRTGSTEAFF
TRBV6-5	-	TRBJ1-2	TGTGCCAGCAGTCCCTCCGGCCCAGGGGCTGGCTACACCTTC	CASSPSGPGAGYTF
TRBV6-5	-	TRBJ2-7	TGTGCCAGCACCTCTGGGCAGGCCGATCACGAGCAGTACTTC	CASTSGQADHEQYF
TRBV7-9	-	TRBJ1-6	TGTGCCAGCAGCTTATTAGAGGCCCCTAATTCACCCCTCCACTTT	CASSLLEAPNSPLHF
TRBV7-2	-	TRBJ2-3	TGTGCCAGCAGCTCGCTGGGCTCGACAGATACGCAGTATTTT	CASSSLGSTDTQYF
TRBV7-9	-	TRBJ1-4	TGTGCCAGCAGCGCAGGACAGCTTGCAACTAATGAAAAACTGTTTTTT	CASSAGQLATNEKLFF
TRBV18	-	TRBJ1-1	TGTGCCAGCTCACCCCGGGGGGAGGGGACTGAAGCTTTCTTT	CASSPRGEGTEAFF
TRBV28	TRBD1	TRBJ2-2	TGTGCCAGCAGGATAGCACAGGGGATGAACACCGGGGAGCTGTTTTTT	CASRIAQGMNTGELFF
TRBV5-4	-	TRBJ2-1	TGTGCCAGCAGCCCCCAGGGTTCCTACAATGAGCAGTTCTTC	CASSPQGSYNEQFF
TRBV5-4	-	TRBJ1-6	TGTGCCAGCAGCCCCCTTTCTGGCAGCTCCTATAATTCACCCCTCCACTTT	CASSPLSGSSYNSPLHF
TRBV3-1/TRBV3-2	-	TRBJ1-1	TGTGCCAGCAGCCGCCAAGGGGGCACTGAAGCTTTCTTT	CASSRQGGTEAFF
TRBV7-3	TRBD1	TRBJ1-1	TGTGCCAGCAGCTTAAAGGGGGCCGGCACTGAAGCTTTCTTT	CASSLKGAGTEAFF
TRBV21-1	-	TRBJ1-3	TGTGCCAACGCGCGACAGGGTCGCGTGAACACCATATATTTT	CANARQGRVNTIYF
TRBV20-1	TRBD2	TRBJ2-5	TGCAGTGCTAGTTCGAGCGGGGGGTCGGGAGAGACCCAGTACTTC	CSASSSGGSGETQYF